This T cell receptor beta chain was documented in a study of CD8 T cells in Susac syndrome. The V gene lost 0 bases and the J gene lost 0 bases, with 12 bases spanning the gap. Germline CDR1 SGHNT, CDR2 YYREEE (reference sequence). The CDR3 has 17 amino acids. Blood CD8+ and CD4+ T cells underwent high-throughput TCR beta sequencing. Random-hexamer reverse transcription was applied to roughly 0.5 to 1 ug RNA. With immunoSEQ multiplex PCR, TCR beta CDR3 was amplified across 54 Vbeta and 13 Jbeta. TCRdb re-called the immunoSEQ multiplex PCR reads through MiXCR, storing one row per CDR3 protein. The sample yields under 250,000 distinct CDR3 sequences, about 94% seen once.

This clonotype was sampled from a human donor with multiple sclerosis. This rearrangement joins TRBV5-4 to TRBJ1-4; TRBD1 might be the D (6 bases). Sequences were obtained from CD4+ T cells from PBMCs. CDR3 coding DNA: TGTGCCAGCAGCTTGGCCATCAGGGGAGCAACTAATGAAAAACTGTTTTTT. As protein: CASSLAIRGATNEKLFF.